A single sample gave rise to the 12 T cell receptor beta chains below, sequenced in a study of T cell repertoires in cytomegalovirus infection. These receptors have no known antigen. In TCRdb, the reads were re-called with MiXCR into one record per CDR3 protein. The sample lists more than 55,000 distinct CDR3 sequences, about 20% occurring once. Sample: CD8+ T cells from cultured PBMCs, taken from culture after CMV antigen stimulation. Receptors originate from a human donor in good health (CMV status not recorded). Some clones in this sample may be carry-over from other donors' samples.

The V call is TRBV7-8, the J call TRBJ2-7; no reliable D call. The CDR3 spans 16 residues. The germline V gene encodes CDR1 SGHVS and CDR2 FQNEAQ. The V gene lost 2 bases and the J gene lost 0 bases, with 14 bases spanning the gap. CDR3 loop: CASSLQRTPSSYEQYF. CDR3 DNA sequence: TGTGCCAGCAGCTTACAAAGAACTCCAAGCTCCTACGAGCAGTACTTC.

This clonotype rates as medium-sized. The V and J genes are TRBV7-2 and TRBJ2-7; 8 bases are shared with TRBD2. The germline V gene encodes CDR1 SGHTA and CDR2 FQGNSA. The CDR3 covers 14 residues. V shed 2 bases, J shed 6 bases, and the junction held 6 bases outside the gene matches. This chain's CDR3 is CASSLNSGVFEQYF. In DNA form, the CDR3 reads TGTGCCAGCAGCTTAAATAGCGGGGTCTTCGAGCAGTACTTC.

V is TRBV7-2 and J is TRBJ1-2; D gene uncertain. V was shortened by 2 bases and J by 8 bases, with 12 bases between the two germline ends. Germline V gene data show CDR1 as SGHTA and CDR2 as FQGNSA. The CDR3 has 13 amino acids. In DNA form, the CDR3 reads TGTGCCAGCAGCTTATCTGATACGGGGGGCTACACCTTC. Protein sequence: CASSLSDTGGYTF.

The chain couples TRBV27 to TRBJ1-1; D is ambiguous. Looked up from germline, CDR1 is MNHEY and CDR2 is SMNVEV (reference sequence). CDR3 size: 14 residues. V gave up 2 bases and J gave up 1 base, with 8 bases separating them. The CDR3 coding sequence is TGTGCCAGCAGTTTAGCCCGGCGGAACACTGAAGCTTTCTTT. This gives the protein CASSLARRNTEAFF.

The chain carries TRBV6-2 or TRBV6-3 and TRBJ1-2; 8 bases map to TRBD1. CDR1 is MNHEY and CDR2 is SVGEGT in the germline V gene. J lost 6 bases, V lost 6 bases, and 12 bases had no gene match. The CDR3 sequence is 15 residues long. The CDR3 loop is CASRPGLDRVNGYTF. The CDR3 DNA follows: TGTGCCAGCAGACCCGGATTGGACAGGGTAAATGGCTACACCTTC.

This clonotype was seen a few times. This chain uses TRBV6-1 with TRBJ2-7; maybe TRBD2 (6 bases). The CDR3 totals 13 residues. V lost 7 bases, J lost 5 bases, and 15 bases lay in between. CDR1 MNHNS and CDR2 SASEGT come from the germline V gene. In DNA, the CDR3 is TGTGCCAGCAACCCACGCCGGGGGAACGAGCAGTACTTC. This sequence encodes CASNPRRGNEQYF.

This chain connects TRBV27 to TRBJ2-1; D ambiguous. The V and J ends lost 10 bases and 5 bases respectively, with 12 bases between them. There are 12 residues in the CDR3. From germline, CDR1 is MNHEY and CDR2 SMNVEV (reference sequence). CDR3 amino acids: CATARAHNEQFF. DNA of the CDR3: TGTGCCACCGCACGGGCCCACAATGAGCAGTTCTTC.

This clonotype turned up a few times. V and J are TRBV12-3 or TRBV12-4 and TRBJ2-3, with D tentatively TRBD1 (5 bases). The CDR3 totals 15 residues. Trimming took off 1 base at V and 5 bases at J, with 13 bases between the two ends. CDR3 nucleotide sequence: TGTGCCAGCAGTTTAGAGGGGATGGCAGTAGATACGCAGTATTTT. This codes for CASSLEGMAVDTQYF.

This clonotype occurred a few times. This chain links TRBV7-6 with TRBJ2-2; 10 bases fit TRBD2. This CDR3 spans 18 amino acids. V trimming: 5 bases; J trimming: 3 bases; junction bases outside the gene matches: 12. Per the germline V gene, CDR1 is SGHVS and CDR2 is FNYEAQ. The CDR3 loop reads CASSIQAGGQRYTGELFF. The CDR3 coding sequence is TGTGCCAGCAGCATTCAAGCGGGGGGGCAAAGATACACCGGGGAGCTGTTTTTT.

This clonotype was found a few times. The chain carries TRBV27 and TRBJ1-2; D perhaps matches TRBD1 (6 bases). Germline loops: CDR1 MNHEY, CDR2 SMNVEV (reference sequence). V lost 3 bases to trimming and J lost 8 bases, with 13 bases between them. This CDR3 is 13 amino acids long. Written as DNA, the CDR3 is TGTGCCAGCAGTTTGGACAGCACCGTGGGCTACACCTTC. Its protein product is CASSLDSTVGYTF.

This clonotype has at least ten counts. The chain joins TRBV5-1 to TRBJ2-7; no clear D gene. The germline V gene has CDR1 SGHRS and CDR2 YFSETQ. The V and J ends lost 0 bases and 3 bases respectively, with 4 bases between them. The CDR3 length is 12 residues. The CDR3 is CASSLASYEQYF. The CDR3 coding sequence is TGCGCCAGCAGCTTGGCTAGCTACGAGCAGTACTTC.

For the CDR3, the DNA is TGTGCCAGCACGGCAGGGGCCCCGAGCAATCAGCCCCAGCATTTT. It codes for CASTAGAPSNQPQHF. J is TRBJ1-5 and V is TRBV2; a weak D match, TRBD1 (6 bases). Trimming took off 7 bases at V and 1 base at J, with 14 bases between the two ends. CDR1 is SNHLY, CDR2 FYNNEI, per germline. The CDR3 covers 15 residues.